This T cell receptor (beta chain) was observed in a study of cytomegalovirus exposure and HLA in healthy donors. Study-wide findings and caveats: Excluded were some V segments that proved indistinguishable, including TRBV6-2 and TRBV6-3.

Primers included in the PCR were 60 Vbeta and 13 Jbeta primers. The repertoire was sequenced with immunoSEQ multiplex PCR; TCRdb's copy has only in-frame clones and lacks some. This sample has 150,000 to 250,000 clones, with 82% found just once. V was clipped by 4 bases and J by 0 bases, with 19 bases between them. This CDR3 region has 17 residues. Looked up from germline, CDR1 is LNHNV and CDR2 is YYDKDF (reference sequence). Regarding this clone: Its antigen remains unknown.

This sequence joins TRBV15 and TRBJ2-7; TRBD2 might be the D (7 bases). Sequenced sample: PBMCs. The sequence was obtained from a woman in her fifties or sixties in good health and CMV-seropositive. CDR3 loop: CATSKGQVGGLSYEQYF. The CDR3 DNA sequence: TGTGCCACCAGCAAGGGGCAGGTCGGGGGGCTCTCCTACGAGCAGTACTTC.